This T cell receptor (beta chain) was profiled in a study of cytomegalovirus exposure and HLA in healthy donors. Looking at the study overall: Sequencing of 180 million or so T cells in an earlier analysis found 120 million or so unique TCR beta sequences.

Study results and caveats: Upon later analysis, TCR association rates were observed to vary by HLA locus, being highest for DRB1 and lowest for HLA-C.

The PCR had 60 Vbeta and 13 Jbeta primers. Assay: immunoSEQ multiplex PCR; the TCRdb copy retains only in-frame clones and omits some. The repertoire holds 65,000 to 100,000 clones, with 70% to 80% as singletons. The CDR3 has 18 amino acids. V gave up 1 base and J gave up 0 bases; unmatched junction bases: 9. Germline CDR1 is KGHSH and CDR2 is LQKENI. Concerning this clone itself: Antigen specificity is unknown.

The sample taken for sequencing was PBMCs. The origin of this receptor is a woman in her 40s in good health and CMV-seropositive. The chain carries TRBV18 and TRBJ2-7, with TRBD2 matching over 10 bases. The CDR3 DNA sequence: TGTGCCAGCTCACCACGGACTAGCGGTTCCCACAGCTCCTACGAGCAGTACTTC. It is translated as CASSPRTSGSHSSYEQYF.